This T cell receptor beta chain was obtained from a study of cytomegalovirus exposure and HLA in healthy donors. The study's findings and limits: Exclusion applied to some V segments, including TRBV6-2 and TRBV6-3, as they were indistinguishable.

The CDR3 length is 16 residues. The germline V and J ends were trimmed by 11 bases and 1 base, with 21 bases remaining between them. Per the germline V gene, CDR1 is MRHNA and CDR2 is SNTAGT. As regards this clone: Its antigen is currently unknown.

13 Jbeta primers and 60 Vbeta primers were used for the PCR. Study processing details: Unique TCR beta chains numbered approximately 80 million in a later analysis, with around 10 million shared. Sequenced by immunoSEQ multiplex PCR; TCRdb stores in-frame clones only, minus some. V, J and clone size derive from that table, while D and trimming were established from the DNA sequence. Of under 95,000 clones in the sample, over 75% are singletons; the top ten hold under 2.5%. This chain joins TRBV6-4 and TRBJ1-5, with a tentative D call TRBD1 (6 bases). The receptor was isolated from a boy aged 5-17 years in good health and CMV-seronegative. Sequenced material: PBMCs. CDR3 coding DNA: TGTGCCGGGCGTAAGGGGGATGGAGTGAGCAATCAGCCCCAGCATTTT. It encodes CAGRKGDGVSNQPQHF.